This T cell receptor beta chain was captured in a study of shared clonotypes between healthy human individuals. Study summary: Donor composition was a couple of women and three men, aged 18 to 49.

In the source study's methods: From ImmunoSEQ came sequences covering only the junction and carrying no quality scores, so filtering differed. Produced via immunoSEQ multiplex PCR; TCRdb's table is partial and in-frame only. The V and J calls and the clone size are those of that table, but D and trimming were determined from the DNA. The table lists a few million clones, approximately 95% of them singletons. V gave up 4 bases and J gave up 7 bases, with 12 bases separating them. Germline CDR1 SGDLS, CDR2 YYNGEE. This CDR3 has 13 residues. Study results and limitations: Naive subsets generally had larger estimated richness than memory subsets.

As regards this clone: The antigen is unknown.

This clonotype originated in a young man in good health. Some clones in this sample may be carry-over from other donors' samples. The chain uses TRBV9 and TRBJ1-3, with no clear D. The sample comprised naive CD4+ T cells from PBMCs. As to subset: CD45RA+ positively selected. CDR3 in DNA: TGTGCCAGCAGCCCGGCGACTTTGAACACCATATATTTT. Translating it yields CASSPATLNTIYF.